This T cell receptor (beta chain) was sequenced during a study of radiotherapy plus CTLA-4 blockade in lung cancer. Overall study context: Objective responses were seen in under 20% of patients, disease control in approximately 29%.

Germline values: CDR1 MGHRA, CDR2 YSYEKL. There are 15 residues in the CDR3. TCRdb keeps only in-frame clones here, not all; method: immunoSEQ multiplex PCR. Altogether 62,000 or so clones are present, around three quarters being singletons, with the ten largest covering approximately 9.3%. The sample was peripheral blood, taken from a patient treated with radiotherapy plus ipilimumab. The V call is TRBV4-1, the J call TRBJ2-5; D may match TRBD1 or TRBD2 (5 bases each). The closer fit of TRBJ2-7 to the DNA end suggests the J call may be wrong. The receptor's source is a human donor with non-small cell lung cancer who had a complete response to radiotherapy plus ipilimumab. The chain's CDR3 is CASSQDPGSSYEQYF. As DNA, the CDR3 is TGCGCCAGCAGCCAAGACCCAGGGAGCTCCTACGAGCAGTACTTC.